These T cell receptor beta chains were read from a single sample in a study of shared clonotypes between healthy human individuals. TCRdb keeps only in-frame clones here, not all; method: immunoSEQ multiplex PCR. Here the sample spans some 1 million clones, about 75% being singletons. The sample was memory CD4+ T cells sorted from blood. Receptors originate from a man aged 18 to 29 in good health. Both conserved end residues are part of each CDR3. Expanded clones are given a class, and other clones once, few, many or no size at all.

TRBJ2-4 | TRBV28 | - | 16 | CASSLTGTGQRRSQYF
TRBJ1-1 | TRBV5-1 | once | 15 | CASTPTSDRGTEAFF
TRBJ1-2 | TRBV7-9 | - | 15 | CASSPLVAGNYGYTF
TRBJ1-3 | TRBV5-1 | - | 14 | CASSLGAAGNTIYF
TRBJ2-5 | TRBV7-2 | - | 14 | CASSLGWGQVTQYF
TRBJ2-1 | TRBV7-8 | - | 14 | CASSSGLVYNEQFF
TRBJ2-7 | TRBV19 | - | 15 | CASSVGLARDYEQYF
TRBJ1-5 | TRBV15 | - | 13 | CATSIPLGQPQHF
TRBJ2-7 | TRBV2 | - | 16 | CASSAGGAGGSYEQYF
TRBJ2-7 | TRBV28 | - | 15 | CASSPPHGNAYEQYF
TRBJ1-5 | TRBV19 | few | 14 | CASSIDRGGQPQHF
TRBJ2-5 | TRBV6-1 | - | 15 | CASSSYPGTAETQYF
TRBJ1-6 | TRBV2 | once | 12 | CASRGTNSPLHF
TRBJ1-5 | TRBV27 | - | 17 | CASSLLPSRAGNQPQHF
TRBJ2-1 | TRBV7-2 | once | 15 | CASSFLAGIYNEQFF
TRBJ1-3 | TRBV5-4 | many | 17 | CASSLDRGQSSGNTIYF
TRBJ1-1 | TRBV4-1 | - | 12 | CASSDWSSEAFF
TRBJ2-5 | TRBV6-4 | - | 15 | CASSDGREDQETQYF
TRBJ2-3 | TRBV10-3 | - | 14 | CAISPGGSRDTQYF
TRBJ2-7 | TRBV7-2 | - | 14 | CASSSLAGGGEQYF
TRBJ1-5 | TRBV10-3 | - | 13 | CDKAGSSNQPQHF
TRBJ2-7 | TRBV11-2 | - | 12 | CASSPMAYEQYF
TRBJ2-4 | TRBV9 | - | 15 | CASSPSWDSRGIQYF
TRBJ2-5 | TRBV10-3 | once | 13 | CAISTGLRETQYF
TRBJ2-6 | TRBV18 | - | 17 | CASSQGQPQVGANVLTF
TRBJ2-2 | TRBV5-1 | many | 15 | CASSLQGAEAGELFF
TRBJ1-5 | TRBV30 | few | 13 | CAWSGGFNQPQHF
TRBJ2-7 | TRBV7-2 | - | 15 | CASSRDSSGSYEQYF
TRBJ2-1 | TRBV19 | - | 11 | CASSARYEQFF
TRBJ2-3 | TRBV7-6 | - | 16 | CASSLEIAGRTDTQYF
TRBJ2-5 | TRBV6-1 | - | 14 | CASVQGAWQETQYF
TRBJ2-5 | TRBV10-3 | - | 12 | CATTTGQETQYF
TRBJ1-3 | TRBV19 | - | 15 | CASSMRDNSGNTIYF
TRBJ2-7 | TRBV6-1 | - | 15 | CASSDRDRAVYEQYF
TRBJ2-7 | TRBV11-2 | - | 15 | CASSLDSGSLREQYF
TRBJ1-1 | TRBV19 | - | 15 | CASSPLQGGRTEAFF
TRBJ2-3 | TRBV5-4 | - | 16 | CASSGRSGGFTDTQYF
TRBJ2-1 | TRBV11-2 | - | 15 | CASSLDMAGYNEQFF
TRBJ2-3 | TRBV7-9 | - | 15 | CASSLGTGWADTQYF
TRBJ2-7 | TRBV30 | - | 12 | CAWGRASYEQYF
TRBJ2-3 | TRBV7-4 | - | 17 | CASSLRWSGRMTDTQYF
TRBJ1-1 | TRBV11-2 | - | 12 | CASSPSPSTAFF
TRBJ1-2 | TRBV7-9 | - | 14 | CASSLIQWGYGYTF
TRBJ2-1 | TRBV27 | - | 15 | CASSPRTSGLNEQFF
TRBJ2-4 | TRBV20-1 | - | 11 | CSAKTGNIQYF
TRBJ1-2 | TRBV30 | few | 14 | CAWSVRQSNYGYTF
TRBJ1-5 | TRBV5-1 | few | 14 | CASSRDGGNQPQHF
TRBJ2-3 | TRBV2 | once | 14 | CATAGGLSTDTQYF
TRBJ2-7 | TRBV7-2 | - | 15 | CASSPQGTSGYEQYF
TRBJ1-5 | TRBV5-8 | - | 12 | CASSLLAQPQHF
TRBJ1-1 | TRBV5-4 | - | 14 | CASSFGNGETEAFF
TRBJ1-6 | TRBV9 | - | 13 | CASNPGNNSPLHF
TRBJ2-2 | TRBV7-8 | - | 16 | CASSLDASGRGGELFF